One and the same sample provided the 28 T cell receptor beta chains below, sequenced in a study of T cell responses to AZD1222 COVID-19 vaccine. The assay was immunoSEQ multiplex PCR, and TCRdb's table has in-frame clones only and misses some. The table records some 160,000 clones, about 83% of them present only once. The specimen comprised peripheral blood, sampled 28 days after the second AZD1222 dose. Source of these receptors: an adult who received the AZD1222 COVID-19 vaccine.

The rearrangement joins TRBV4-3 to TRBJ2-7, with TRBD1 matching over 8 bases. This CDR3 comprises 16 residues. V was clipped by 0 bases and J by 3 bases; unmatched bases: 7. CDR1 is LGHNA, CDR2 YSLEER, per germline. Here the CDR3 reads CASSQDRTGSRYEQYF. CDR3 coding DNA: TGCGCCAGCAGCCAAGATAGGACAGGGTCACGCTACGAGCAGTACTTC.

The rearrangement joins TRBV2 to TRBJ1-2; D remains unclear. The ends were cut back, 4 bases at V and 4 bases at J, with 25 bases in the middle. CDR3 length: 18 residues. The germline gives CDR1 SNHLY, CDR2 FYNNEI. The CDR3 nucleotides are TGTGCCAGCAGTGGTGTGAGGTCGGGGATGGGTTCGACCTATGGCTACACCTTC. It specifies CASSGVRSGMGSTYGYTF.

This chain uses TRBV25-1 with TRBJ1-1; 9 positions match TRBD1. CDR1 MGHDK and CDR2 SYGVNS come from the germline V gene. The V and J ends lost 3 bases and 6 bases, in that order; junction bases with no gene match: 2. CDR3 length equals 13 residues. The CDR3 loop is CASSDGDRAEAFF. The CDR3 DNA reads as TGTGCCAGCAGTGATGGGGACAGGGCTGAAGCTTTCTTT.

The chain links TRBV14 to TRBJ1-4; a possible D gene is TRBD1 (5 bases). CDR1 is SGHDN, CDR2 FVKESK, per germline. With 1 base removed from V and 8 bases from J, the gap between germline ends came to 14 bases. The CDR3 sequence is 15 residues long. The CDR3 loop reads CASSQGSRGGEKLFF. The CDR3 DNA reads as TGTGCCAGCAGCCAAGGCTCGAGGGGCGGAGAAAAACTGTTTTTT.

This rearrangement joins TRBV6-1 to TRBJ1-6; D perhaps matches TRBD1 (6 bases). V lost 8 bases, J lost 4 bases, and 12 bases lay in between. The germline CDR1 and CDR2 sequences are MNHNS and SASEGT. The CDR3 has 14 amino acids. CDR3 amino acids: CASHTTGYNSPLHF. In DNA form, the CDR3 reads TGTGCCAGCCACACCACAGGGTATAATTCACCCCTCCACTTT.

There are a few counts of this clone. V usage is TRBV24-1 and J usage is TRBJ2-1, with 9 bases lining up with TRBD1. V was pared by 2 bases and J by 10 bases, with 8 bases of the junction left unmatched. The CDR3 contains 15 residues. Germline assignment: CDR1 KGHDR and CDR2 SFDVKD. CDR3 DNA sequence: TGTGCCACCAGTGATTCGGACAGGGGAATAGGCGAGCAGTTCTTC. Amino acid sequence: CATSDSDRGIGEQFF.

The chain uses TRBV7-9 and TRBJ2-2, with 10 bases fitting TRBD2. The trim removed 4 bases at V and 2 bases at J, leaving 10 bases unmatched. Germline V gives CDR1 SEHNR, CDR2 FQNEAQ (reference sequence). The CDR3 runs 18 residues. The CDR3 loop is CASSWPRTSGSNTGELFF. In DNA, the CDR3 is TGTGCCAGCAGCTGGCCCAGGACTAGCGGATCTAACACCGGGGAGCTGTTTTTT.

The rearrangement joins TRBV6-1 to TRBJ1-2; D might be TRBD1 (5 bases). The V end was cut by 2 bases, the J end by 4 bases, with 11 bases between. This CDR3 contains 14 residues. Germline V gene lookup returns CDR1 MNHNS and CDR2 SASEGT. The CDR3 region is CASSESRRGYGYTF. CDR3 bases: TGTGCCAGCAGTGAATCAAGGAGGGGCTATGGCTACACCTTC.

This chain connects TRBV29-1 to TRBJ1-1, with TRBD1 matching 7 bases. CDR3 length equals 13 residues. Germline CDR1 reads SQVTM; CDR2 reads ANQGSEA. V was clipped by 7 bases and J by 1 base; unmatched bases: 6. CDR3 sequence (DNA): TGCAGCGCAAGACAGGGCGGGAACACTGAAGCTTTCTTT. Encoded protein: CSARQGGNTEAFF.

The chain recombines TRBV11-3 with TRBJ2-5; 7 bases are a match to TRBD2. Losses at the gene ends were 1 base for V and 0 bases for J; bases not matched to a gene: 2. Germline loops: CDR1 SGHNT, CDR2 YENEEA. The CDR3 extends over 15 amino acids. In DNA, the CDR3 is TGTGCCAGCAGCTTAGGAGCGGGGAACCAAGAGACCCAGTACTTC. Translation: CASSLGAGNQETQYF. Combining the CDR3 with reference TRBV11-3 and TRBJ2-5 gives the whole variable domain EAGVVQSPRYKIIEKKQPVAFWCNPISGHNTLYWYLQNLGQGPELLIRYENEEAVDDSQLPKDRFSAERLKGVDSTLKIQPAELGDSAVYLCASSLGAGNQETQYFGPGTRLLVL.

The rearrangement links TRBV12-3 or TRBV12-4 to TRBJ1-5; no clear D gene. V was cut by 2 bases and J by 10 bases, with 12 bases left in between. The CDR3 extends over 13 amino acids. The DNA for the CDR3 is TGTGCCAGCAGTTTAATTAGCGGCGGACCCCAGCATTTT. Amino acid sequence: CASSLISGGPQHF.

This sequence joins TRBV6-5 and TRBJ2-4, with D possibly called TRBD1 or TRBD2 (5 bases each). Germline V lookup: CDR1 MNHEY, CDR2 SVGAGI. V lost 8 bases and J 7 bases, leaving 18 bases between the germline ends. The CDR3 totals 14 residues. CDR3 bases: TGTGCCAGCGGGGGACGAGGGGTATGGAACATTCAGTACTTC. Encoded protein: CASGGRGVWNIQYF.

This chain connects TRBV5-4 to TRBJ2-5; tentative D call: TRBD2 (6 bases). From germline, CDR1 is SGHNT and CDR2 YYREEE (reference sequence). Trimming shortened V by 3 bases and J by 2 bases, and 8 bases separated the two germline ends. The CDR3 runs 13 residues. CDR3 nucleotides: TGTGCCAGCAGCTCGGGACTTCAAGAGACCCAGTACTTC. This gives the protein CASSSGLQETQYF.

This clone was recorded only once. This rearrangement joins TRBV5-5 to TRBJ1-5, with D uncertain. Germline loops: CDR1 SGHKS, CDR2 YYEKEE (reference sequence). V was cut by 4 bases and J by 3 bases, with 17 bases left in between. The CDR3 consists of 16 residues. The CDR3 sequence: CASSAGGGRVNQPQHF. The CDR3 coding sequence is TGTGCCAGCAGCGCCGGAGGAGGACGGGTCAATCAGCCCCAGCATTTT.

The chain uses TRBV4-1 and TRBJ1-6; 9 bases are a match to TRBD1. The CDR3 spans 14 residues. V was pared by 4 bases and J by 9 bases, with 4 bases of the junction left unmatched. The germline gives CDR1 MGHRA, CDR2 YSYEKL. The CDR3 sequence: CASSRTGDVSPLHF. DNA of the CDR3: TGCGCCAGCAGCCGGACAGGGGATGTTTCACCCCTCCACTTT.

The chain employs TRBV19 and TRBJ1-2; possible D gene TRBD1, 5 bases. V dropped 7 bases and J dropped 4 bases, with 16 bases sitting between them. The CDR3 is 14 amino acids. Germline V lookup: CDR1 LNHDA, CDR2 SQIVND (reference sequence). CDR3 sequence (DNA): TGTGCCAGTAAATGGGTTAATGGGGGCTATGGCTACACCTTC. It encodes CASKWVNGGYGYTF.

The V gene is TRBV18, the J gene TRBJ2-7; 8 bases map to TRBD1. Trimming took 3 bases from V and 3 from J; bases not matched to a gene: 4. This CDR3 is 14 amino acids long. Germline V lookup: CDR1 KGHSH, CDR2 LQKENI. This CDR3 reads CASSPNTGGYEQYF. The CDR3 DNA is TGTGCCAGCTCACCCAACACAGGGGGCTACGAGCAGTACTTC. Full variable domain (missing parts from reference TRBV18 and TRBJ2-7): NAGVMQNPRHLVRRRGQEARLRCSPMKGHSHVYWYRQLPEEGLKFMVYLQKENIIDESGMPKERFSAEFPKEGPSILRIQQVVRGDSAAYFCASSPNTGGYEQYFGPGTRLTVT.

This chain links TRBV7-2 with TRBJ1-3, with D perhaps matching TRBD1 (6 bases). Germline V gene sequence: CDR1 SGHTA, CDR2 FQGNSA. V gave up 5 bases and J gave up 4 bases, with 18 bases separating them. This CDR3 comprises 16 residues. The chain's CDR3 is CASSPSGGRSGNTIYF. DNA for the CDR3: TGTGCCAGCAGCCCTAGTGGGGGGCGTTCCGGAAACACCATATATTTT.

This clone has only a few counts. The chain uses TRBV3-1 (or the pseudogene TRBV3-2) and TRBJ2-7; D is uncertain. CDR3 length equals 10 residues. Germline-derived CDR1 and CDR2 are LGHDT and YNNKEL (reference sequence). The V end was cut by 4 bases, the J end by 4 bases, with 2 bases between. The DNA for the CDR3 is TGTGCCAGCAGCCTTTACGAGCAGTACTTC. It encodes CASSLYEQYF.

This clone came up once. The chain recombines TRBV7-8 with TRBJ1-1; D possibly corresponds to TRBD1 (6 bases). Trimming pared 1 base from V and 5 bases from J, leaving 14 bases between. The CDR3 sequence is 15 residues long. CDR1 is SGHVS, CDR2 FQNEAQ, per germline. CDR3 DNA: TGTGCCAGCAGCTTAGTACAGGGCCTTTGGACTGAAGCTTTCTTT. As protein: CASSLVQGLWTEAFF. The full variable domain, with the rest looked up from reference TRBV7-8 and TRBJ1-1, is GAGVSQSPRYKVAKRGQDVALRCDPISGHVSLFWYQQALGQGPEFLTYFQNEAQLDKSGLPSDRFFAERPEGSVSTLKIQRTQQEDSAVYLCASSLVQGLWTEAFFGQGTRLTVV.

The chain is built from TRBV6-6 and TRBJ1-2; D unclear. The CDR3 runs 14 residues. The V and J ends lost 2 bases and 0 bases respectively, with 7 bases between them. Germline V CDR1 and CDR2: MNHNY, SVGAGI (reference sequence). For the CDR3, the DNA is TGTGCCAGCAGTTACGCAGAAACTAACTATGGCTACACCTTC. Its translation: CASSYAETNYGYTF.

The chain combines TRBV2 with TRBJ2-7, with unresolved D. CDR1 is SNHLY, CDR2 FYNNEI, per germline. V was clipped by 7 bases and J by 2 bases, with 15 bases between them. The CDR3 length is 14 residues. CDR3 region: CASKRTTDAYEQYF. The CDR3 nucleotides are TGTGCCAGCAAACGAACTACCGATGCCTACGAGCAGTACTTC.

The rearrangement joins TRBV9 to TRBJ2-5; TRBD1 matches at 12 bases. The CDR3 runs 16 residues. V dropped 0 bases and J dropped 5; count of bases not matched to a gene: 5. Per the germline V gene, CDR1 is SGDLS and CDR2 is YYNGEE. CDR3 sequence reads: CASSVAGTGGSETQYF. The CDR3 DNA sequence: TGTGCCAGCAGCGTAGCCGGGACAGGGGGCTCGGAGACCCAGTACTTC.

The chain links TRBV10-1 to TRBJ1-6, with 7 positions matching TRBD1. The CDR3 contains 13 residues. J gave up 10 bases and V 7 bases, and 7 bases lay outside the gene matches. Germline V gene lookup returns CDR1 WNHNN and CDR2 SYGVQD (reference sequence). The DNA of the CDR3 is TGCGCCAGCACAGGGGGTCTGGAGTCACCCCTCCACTTT. Amino acids: CASTGGLESPLHF.

This rearrangement joins TRBV7-7 to TRBJ2-2; possible D gene TRBD1, 6 bases. With 6 bases removed from V and 7 bases from J, the gap between germline ends came to 12 bases. The CDR3 is 13 amino acids. Germline assignment: CDR1 SSHAT and CDR2 FNYEAQ (reference sequence). As DNA, the CDR3 is TGTGCCAGCAGGGCCGGACAGATCGGGGAGCTGTTTTTT. This translates into CASRAGQIGELFF.

This clone was seen once. V and J are TRBV13 and TRBJ1-5, with D possibly TRBD1 on 5 matching bases. CDR1 PRHDT and CDR2 FYEKMQ come from the germline V gene (reference sequence). There are 13 residues in the CDR3. Trimming took off 2 bases at V and 4 bases at J, with 6 bases between the two ends. The CDR3 DNA reads TGTGCCAGCAGCTTAAGGGGAAATCAGCCCCAGCATTTT. Protein product: CASSLRGNQPQHF.

The CDR3 DNA is TGCGCCAGCAGTCCAAGAGACCGGACAGGGCAAGAGACCCAGTACTTC. This gives the protein CASSPRDRTGQETQYF. V and J are TRBV4-1 and TRBJ2-5; 8 bases are shared with TRBD1. Germline CDR1 MGHRA, CDR2 YSYEKL. V was clipped by 6 bases and J by 2 bases; unmatched bases: 11. This CDR3 region has 16 residues.

The chain couples TRBV5-4 to TRBJ2-7; D unclear. This CDR3 has 13 residues. The germline CDR1 and CDR2 sequences are SGHNT and YYREEE (reference sequence). Between the trimmed V and J ends, which lost 2 bases and 2 bases, there was a span of 8 bases. The CDR3 region has the DNA TGTGCCAGCAGCTTCCTGCCCACCTACGAGCAGTACTTC. Protein: CASSFLPTYEQYF.